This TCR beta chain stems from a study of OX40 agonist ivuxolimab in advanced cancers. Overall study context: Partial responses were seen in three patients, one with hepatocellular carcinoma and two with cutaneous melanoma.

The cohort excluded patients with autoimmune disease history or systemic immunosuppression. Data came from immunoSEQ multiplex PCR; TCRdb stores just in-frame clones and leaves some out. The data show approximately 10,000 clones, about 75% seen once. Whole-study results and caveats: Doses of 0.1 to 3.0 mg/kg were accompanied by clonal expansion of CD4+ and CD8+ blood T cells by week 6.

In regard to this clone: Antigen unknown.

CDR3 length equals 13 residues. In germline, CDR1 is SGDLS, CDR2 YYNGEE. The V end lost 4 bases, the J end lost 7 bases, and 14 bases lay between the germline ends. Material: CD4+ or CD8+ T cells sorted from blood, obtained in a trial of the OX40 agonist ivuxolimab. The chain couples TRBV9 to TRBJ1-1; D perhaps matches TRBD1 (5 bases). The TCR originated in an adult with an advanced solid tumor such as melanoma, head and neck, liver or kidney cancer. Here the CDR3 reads CASSLLRDGEAFF. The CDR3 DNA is TGTGCCAGCAGCTTACTCCGGGACGGTGAAGCTTTCTTT. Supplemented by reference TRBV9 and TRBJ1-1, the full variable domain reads DSGVTQTPKHLITATGQRVTLRCSPRSGDLSVYWYQQSLDQGLQFLIQYYNGEERAKGNILERFSAQQFPDLHSELNLSSLELGDSALYFCASSLLRDGEAFFGQGTRLTVV.